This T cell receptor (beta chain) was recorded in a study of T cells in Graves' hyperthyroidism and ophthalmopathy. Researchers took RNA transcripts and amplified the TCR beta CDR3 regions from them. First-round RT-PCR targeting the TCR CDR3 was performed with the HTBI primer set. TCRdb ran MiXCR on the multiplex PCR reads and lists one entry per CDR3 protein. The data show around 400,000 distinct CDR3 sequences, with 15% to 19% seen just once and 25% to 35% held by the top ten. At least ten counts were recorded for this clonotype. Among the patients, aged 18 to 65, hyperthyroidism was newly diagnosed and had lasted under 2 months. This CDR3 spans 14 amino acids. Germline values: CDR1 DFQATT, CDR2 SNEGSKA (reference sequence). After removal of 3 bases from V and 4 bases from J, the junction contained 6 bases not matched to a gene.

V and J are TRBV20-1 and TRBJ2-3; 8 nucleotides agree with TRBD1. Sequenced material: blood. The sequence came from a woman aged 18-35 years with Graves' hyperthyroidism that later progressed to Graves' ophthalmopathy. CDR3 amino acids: CSARTGEFADTQYF. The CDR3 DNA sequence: TGCAGTGCTAGGACAGGGGAGTTCGCAGATACGCAGTATTTT.